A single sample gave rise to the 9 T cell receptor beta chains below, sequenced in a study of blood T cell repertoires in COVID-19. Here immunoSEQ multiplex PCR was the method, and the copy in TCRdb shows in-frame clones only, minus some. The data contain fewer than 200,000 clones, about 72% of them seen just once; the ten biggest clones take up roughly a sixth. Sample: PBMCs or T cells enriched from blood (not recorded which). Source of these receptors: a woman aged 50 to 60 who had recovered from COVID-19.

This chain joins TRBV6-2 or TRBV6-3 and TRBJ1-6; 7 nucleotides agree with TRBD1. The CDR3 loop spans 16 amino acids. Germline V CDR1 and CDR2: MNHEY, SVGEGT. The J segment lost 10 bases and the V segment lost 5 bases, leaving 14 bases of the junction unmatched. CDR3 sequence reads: CASSTDRTGKGSPLHF. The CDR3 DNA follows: TGTGCCAGCAGTACGGACAGGACCGGAAAGGGCTCACCCCTCCACTTT.

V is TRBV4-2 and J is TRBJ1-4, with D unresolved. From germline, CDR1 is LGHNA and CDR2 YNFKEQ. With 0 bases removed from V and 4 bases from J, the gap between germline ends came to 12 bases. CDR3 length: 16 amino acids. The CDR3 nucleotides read TGTGCCAGCAGCCAAGATCAGAGGGTCCGTAATGAAAAACTGTTTTTT. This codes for CASSQDQRVRNEKLFF.

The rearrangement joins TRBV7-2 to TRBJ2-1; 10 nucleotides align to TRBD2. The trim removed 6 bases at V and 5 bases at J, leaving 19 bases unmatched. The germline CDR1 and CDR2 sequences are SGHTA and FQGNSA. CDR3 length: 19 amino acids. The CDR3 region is CASRPPGLAEAGLNNEQFF. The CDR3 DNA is TGTGCCAGCAGACCTCCTGGACTAGCGGAAGCGGGCCTAAACAATGAGCAGTTCTTC.

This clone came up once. CDR3 protein: CASSVSGEDYGYTF. In nucleotides, the CDR3 is TGTGCCAGCAGTGTTTCGGGGGAGGACTATGGCTACACCTTC. V usage is TRBV7-9 and J usage is TRBJ1-2; D may be TRBD1 (5 bases). Trimming cost V 6 bases and J 3 bases, with 14 bases left between them. CDR1 is SEHNR and CDR2 is FQNEAQ in the germline V gene (reference sequence). The CDR3 spans 14 residues.

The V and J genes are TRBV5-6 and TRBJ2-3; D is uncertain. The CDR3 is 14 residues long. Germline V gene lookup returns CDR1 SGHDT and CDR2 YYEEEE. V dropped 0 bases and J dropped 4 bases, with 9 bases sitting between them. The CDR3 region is CASSLATAADTQYF. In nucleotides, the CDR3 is TGTGCCAGCAGCTTGGCAACAGCTGCAGATACGCAGTATTTT.

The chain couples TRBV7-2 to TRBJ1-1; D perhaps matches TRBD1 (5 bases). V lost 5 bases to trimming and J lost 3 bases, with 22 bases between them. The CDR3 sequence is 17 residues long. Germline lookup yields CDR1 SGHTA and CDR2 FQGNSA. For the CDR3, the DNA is TGTGCCAGCAGCCCGCCTCCGGGGAGGGGTTCGTACACTGAAGCTTTCTTT. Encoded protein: CASSPPPGRGSYTEAFF.

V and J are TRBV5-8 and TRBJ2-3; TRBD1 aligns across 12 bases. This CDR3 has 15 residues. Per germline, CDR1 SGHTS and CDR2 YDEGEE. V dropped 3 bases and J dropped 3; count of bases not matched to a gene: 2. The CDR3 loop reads CASSSGQGATDTQYF. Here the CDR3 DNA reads TGTGCCAGCAGCTCGGGACAGGGGGCGACAGATACGCAGTATTTT.

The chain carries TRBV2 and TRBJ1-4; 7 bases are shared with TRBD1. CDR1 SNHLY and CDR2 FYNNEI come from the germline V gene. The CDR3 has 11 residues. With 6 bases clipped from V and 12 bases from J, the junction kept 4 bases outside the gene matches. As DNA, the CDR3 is TGTGCCAGCAGAATTGGACAGGAACTGTTTTTT. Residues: CASRIGQELFF.

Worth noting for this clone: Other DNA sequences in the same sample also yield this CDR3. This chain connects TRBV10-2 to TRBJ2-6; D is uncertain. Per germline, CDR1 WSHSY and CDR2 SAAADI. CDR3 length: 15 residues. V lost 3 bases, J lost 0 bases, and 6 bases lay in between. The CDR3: CASSDNYSGANVLTF. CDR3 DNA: TGCGCCAGCAGTGACAACTACTCTGGGGCCAACGTCCTGACTTTC.